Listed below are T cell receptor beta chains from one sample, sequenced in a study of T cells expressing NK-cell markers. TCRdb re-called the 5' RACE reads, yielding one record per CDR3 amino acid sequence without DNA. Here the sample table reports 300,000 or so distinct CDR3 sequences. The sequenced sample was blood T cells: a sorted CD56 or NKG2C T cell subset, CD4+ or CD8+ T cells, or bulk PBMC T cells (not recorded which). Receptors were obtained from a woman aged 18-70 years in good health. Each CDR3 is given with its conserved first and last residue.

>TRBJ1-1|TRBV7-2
CASSSQAQNTEAFF
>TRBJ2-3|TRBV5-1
CASSRQGGTDTQYF
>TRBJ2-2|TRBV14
CASSQAGQGRTGELFF
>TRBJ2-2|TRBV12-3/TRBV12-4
CASSRGSSNSGELFF
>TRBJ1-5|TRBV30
CAAETRQGHQPQHF
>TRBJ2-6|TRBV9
CASSVGGFANVLTF
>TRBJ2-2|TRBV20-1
CSARDRTSGGAINTGELFF
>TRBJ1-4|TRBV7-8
CASSFRTSEKLFF
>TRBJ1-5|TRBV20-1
CSIWTGRNQPQHF
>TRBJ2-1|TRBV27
CASSERIGNGQFF
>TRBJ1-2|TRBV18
CASSPTDRGANYGYTF
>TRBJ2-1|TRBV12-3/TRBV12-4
CASSILGLASDEQFF
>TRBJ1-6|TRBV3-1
CASSQGLDRDNSPLHF
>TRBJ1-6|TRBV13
CSSSSNRVNSPLHF
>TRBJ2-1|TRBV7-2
CASSSTGVEQFF
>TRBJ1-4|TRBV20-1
CSALKPSGEKLFF
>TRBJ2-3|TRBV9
CASSADQYTDTQYF
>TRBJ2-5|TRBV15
CATSRDWVETQYF
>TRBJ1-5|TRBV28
CASSELQGGTYQPQHF
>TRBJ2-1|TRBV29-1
CSVGQGFNNEQFF
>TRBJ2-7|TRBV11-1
CASSLGRGYYEQYF
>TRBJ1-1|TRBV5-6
CASSFRREAFF